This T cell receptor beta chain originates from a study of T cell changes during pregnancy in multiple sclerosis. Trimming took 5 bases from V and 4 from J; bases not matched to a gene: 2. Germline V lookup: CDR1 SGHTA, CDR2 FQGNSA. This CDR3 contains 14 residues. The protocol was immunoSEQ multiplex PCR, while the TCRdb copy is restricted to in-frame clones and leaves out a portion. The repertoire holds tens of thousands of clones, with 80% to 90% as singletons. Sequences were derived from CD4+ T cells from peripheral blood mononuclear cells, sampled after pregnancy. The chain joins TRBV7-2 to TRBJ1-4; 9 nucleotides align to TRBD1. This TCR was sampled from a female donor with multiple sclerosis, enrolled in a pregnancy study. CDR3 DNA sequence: TGTGCCAGCAGCCAGGACAGGGGTAATGAAAAACTGTTTTTT. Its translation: CASSQDRGNEKLFF.